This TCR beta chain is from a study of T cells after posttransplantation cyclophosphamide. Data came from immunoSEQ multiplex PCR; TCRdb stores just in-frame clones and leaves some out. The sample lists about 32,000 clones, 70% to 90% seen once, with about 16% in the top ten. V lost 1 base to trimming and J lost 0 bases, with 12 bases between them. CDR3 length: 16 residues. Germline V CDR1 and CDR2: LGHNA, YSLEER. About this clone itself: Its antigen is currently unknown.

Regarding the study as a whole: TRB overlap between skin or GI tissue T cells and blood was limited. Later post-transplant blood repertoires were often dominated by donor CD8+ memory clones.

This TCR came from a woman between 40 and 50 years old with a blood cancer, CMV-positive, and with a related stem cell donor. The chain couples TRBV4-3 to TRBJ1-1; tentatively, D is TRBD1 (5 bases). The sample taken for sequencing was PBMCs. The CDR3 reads CASSQAYRMMNTEAFF. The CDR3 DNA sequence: TGCGCCAGCAGCCAAGCATACAGGATGATGAACACTGAAGCTTTCTTT.